This T cell receptor (beta chain) stems from a study of blood T cell repertoires in COVID-19 (dated by TCRdb to about 2020). Some background on the complete study: Collaborator samples came from the United States, Italy and Spain and covered acute and convalescent phases of COVID-19. The prospective study material was composed of cDNA or gDNA derived from T cells, B-cell-depleted T cells, or PBMCs. Subjects who had been exposed to COVID-19, were actively infected with it, or had recovered from it provided the deeply sampled blood TCRbeta repertoires that made up the dataset. The repertoires were released in a freely available public database meant as a resource for research on the immune response to SARS-CoV-2. Samples were obtained from the ongoing ImmuneRACE study (first 160 participants) and from about 1,300 subjects provided by 6 global collaborators. A de-identified subject ID, COVID-19 status, age in years and sex were almost always included in the sample metadata. Where available, HLA class I and class II types were obtained from metadata supplied by the sample provider rather than from assay-based typing.

The immunoSEQ Assay, a bias-controlled multiplex PCR, was used to amplify TCRbeta CDR3 regions from genomic DNA. On the study's bioinformatics: Nucleated cell counts per sample were estimated from amplification of reference gene primers within the assay. To quantify the absolute abundance of each unique TCRbeta CDR3 rearrangement, sequence reads were collapsed and filtered. Productive Simpson clonality was computed per sample as the square root of Simpson's diversity index over productive rearrangements. Held by TCRdb, this immuneACCESS table contains in-frame sequences only and omits some clones. Under half of the omission traces to an unresolved V gene where checked; the cause of the rest is unknown. V, J and clone size reflect that table, while D and trimming were determined from the DNA. Across this sample there are hundreds of thousands of clones, with roughly 82% seen only once. About 4.4% of the sample is held by the ten biggest clonotypes.

Collaborating institutions collected whole blood in K2EDTA tubes following their own protocols. For TCRbeta analysis, collaborators shipped samples in one of three forms: frozen whole blood, isolated PBMCs, or DNA extracted from either of those sample types. Taken from the germline V gene, the CDR1 and CDR2 loops are SGHRS and YFSETQ. V is pared back by 4 bases and J by 3 bases, with 17 bases lying between the germline termini. The CDR3, from cysteine to phenylalanine, totals 15 residues. Only CDR3 DNA is held: 45 bases, read in frame from base 1. Broad study findings and their caveats: The amount of clinical and demographic metadata varied by source and participant and was provided uncurated.

Points on this clone: The antigen it recognizes is unknown. No base qualities exist here, and no much larger clone lies one base off it.

The chain is made from TRBV5-1 and TRBJ2-7; a tentative D call is TRBD1 (6 bases match). The source is a woman between 65 and 79 years old with acute or convalescent COVID-19. Sequencing was carried out using peripheral blood. The CDR3 region has the sequence CASSQFGTRGYEQYF. The DNA sequence reads TGCGCCAGCAGCCAATTCGGGACAAGGGGCTACGAGCAGTACTTC.